This T cell receptor (beta chain) derives from a study of OX40 agonist ivuxolimab in advanced cancers. At the level of the study: Intravenous ivuxolimab was administered to patients every 2 weeks at 0.01 to 10 mg/kg.

Here immunoSEQ multiplex PCR was the method, and the copy in TCRdb shows in-frame clones only, minus some. The sample includes more than 75,000 clones, around 84% of them seen just once. Study conclusions and caveats: There were also nonresponders showing low normalized T-cell clonal expansion.

Concerning this clone: Its specificity is not known.

The specimen comprised CD4+ or CD8+ T cells sorted from blood, sampled in a trial of the OX40 agonist ivuxolimab. This sequence originates from an adult with an advanced solid tumor such as melanoma, head and neck, liver or kidney cancer.

The CDR3 reads CASSIGQGAIETQYF. The CDR3 coding sequence is TGTGCCAGTAGTATTGGTCAGGGGGCCATAGAGACCCAGTACTTC. The chain links TRBV19 to TRBJ2-5, with 8 bases identical to TRBD1. Germline CDR1 LNHDA, CDR2 SQIVND (reference sequence). The CDR3 has 15 residues. Trimming cost V 3 bases and J 4 bases; bases outside gene matches: 7.